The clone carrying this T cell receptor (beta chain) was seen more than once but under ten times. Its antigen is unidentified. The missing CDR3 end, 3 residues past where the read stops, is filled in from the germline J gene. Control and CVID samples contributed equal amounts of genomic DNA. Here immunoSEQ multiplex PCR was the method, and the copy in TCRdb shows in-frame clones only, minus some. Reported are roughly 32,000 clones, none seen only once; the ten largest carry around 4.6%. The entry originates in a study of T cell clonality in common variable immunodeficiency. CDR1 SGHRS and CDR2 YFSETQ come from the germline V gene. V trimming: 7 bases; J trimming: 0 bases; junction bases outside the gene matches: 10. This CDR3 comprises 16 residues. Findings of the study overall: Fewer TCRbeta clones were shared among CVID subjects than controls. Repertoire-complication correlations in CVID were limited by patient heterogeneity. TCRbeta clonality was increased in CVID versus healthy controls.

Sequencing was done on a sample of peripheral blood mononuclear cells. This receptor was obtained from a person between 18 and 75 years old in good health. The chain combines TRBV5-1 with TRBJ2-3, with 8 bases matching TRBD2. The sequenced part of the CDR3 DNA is TGCGCCAGCCAAGGGGTAGCGGGGCCTAGCACAGATACG. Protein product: CASQGVAGPSTDT. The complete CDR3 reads CASQGVAGPSTDTQYF. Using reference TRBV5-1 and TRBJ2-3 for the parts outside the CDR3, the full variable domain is KAGVTQTPRYLIKTRGQQVTLSCSPISGHRSVSWYQQTPGQGLQFLFEYFSETQRNKGNFPGRFSGRQFSNSRSEMNVSTLELGDSALYLCASQGVAGPSTDTQYFGPGTRLTVL.